These 23 T cell receptor beta chains were all obtained from the same sample, sequenced in a study of T cells after yellow fever vaccination. TCRdb analysed the 5' RACE reads with MiXCR anew, one entry per CDR3 protein. The table lists roughly 120,000 distinct CDR3 sequences, 6% to 8% of them singletons. Sequenced here: CD4+ T cells sorted from PBMCs, sampled 10 to 11 days after the first yellow fever vaccination. The receptor set was obtained from a man between 18 and 35 years old who received the YFV17D yellow fever vaccine.

This clonotype came up many times. This sequence joins TRBV6-5 and TRBJ1-4; 8 bases map to TRBD1. CDR1 is MNHEY and CDR2 is SVGAGI in the germline V gene. V trimming: 6 bases; J trimming: 8 bases; junction bases outside the gene matches: 8. The CDR3 covers 14 residues. The CDR3 loop is CASSYGQGGEKLFF. Here the CDR3 DNA reads TGTGCCAGCAGCTACGGACAGGGCGGCGAAAAACTGTTTTTT.

This chain links TRBV27 with TRBJ2-1; 12 bases are shared with TRBD2. Trimming took 1 base from V and 9 from J; bases not matched to a gene: 7. The CDR3 runs to 16 residues. Per the germline V gene, CDR1 is MNHEY and CDR2 is SMNVEV (reference sequence). Here the CDR3 DNA reads TGTGCCAGCAGTTTATTGCTAGCGGGGGGGCCGGTTGAGCAGTTCTTC. It codes for CASSLLLAGGPVEQFF.

This clonotype was recorded many times. The CDR3 nucleotides read TGTGCCAGCAGCCGGAGTGTGTCGGGGGCGCAGTATGAAAAACTGTTTTTT. Translated: CASSRSVSGAQYEKLFF. The J gene is TRBJ1-4, the V gene TRBV7-6; possible D gene TRBD1, 6 bases. Trimming removed 5 bases at V and 6 bases at J, with 22 bases between. CDR3 length equals 17 residues. The germline CDR1 and CDR2 sequences are SGHVS and FNYEAQ.

In this sample, this clonotype turned up many times. This chain connects TRBV4-2 to TRBJ1-5; a possible D gene is TRBD1 (5 bases). V shed 0 bases and J shed 5 bases, with 5 bases lying between them. The CDR3 length is 13 residues. Germline assignment: CDR1 LGHNA and CDR2 YNFKEQ. The CDR3 sequence: CASSQEQDQPQHF. The CDR3 coding sequence is TGTGCCAGCAGCCAAGAACAGGATCAGCCCCAGCATTTT.

This clonotype was counted ten times or more. The CDR3 sequence is CSARPQNTEAFF. The CDR3 nucleotides are TGCAGTGCTAGACCACAGAACACTGAAGCTTTCTTT. The genes are TRBV20-1 and TRBJ1-1; D gene uncertain. V shed 2 bases and J shed 1 base, with 5 bases lying between them. The CDR3 spans 12 residues. Germline loops: CDR1 DFQATT, CDR2 SNEGSKA (reference sequence).

The table lists this clonotype with many counts. The chain has TRBV3-1 and TRBJ2-5; unclear D gene. This CDR3 contains 15 residues. Deletions cut 3 bases from V and 1 base from J, with 12 bases between. The germline gives CDR1 LGHDT, CDR2 YNNKEL (reference sequence). The chain's CDR3 is CASSQQSGPQETQYF. In DNA form, the CDR3 reads TGTGCCAGCAGCCAGCAGTCGGGCCCCCAAGAGACCCAGTACTTC.

This clonotype has just a few counts. The rearrangement joins TRBV6-1 to TRBJ1-5, with TRBD1 identical over 8 bases. The germline V gene has CDR1 MNHNS and CDR2 SASEGT. The V and J ends lost 6 bases and 6 bases, in that order; junction bases with no gene match: 13. The CDR3 loop spans 16 amino acids. CDR3 sequence reads: CASRENPGQGSQPQHF. As DNA, the CDR3 is TGTGCCAGCAGGGAAAACCCCGGACAGGGAAGTCAGCCCCAGCATTTT.

The table lists this clonotype with many counts. The V call is TRBV5-5, the J call TRBJ2-7, with 9 bases matching TRBD1. The V gene end was trimmed by 1 base and the J gene end by 6 bases; junction bases not matched to a gene: 2. Looked up from germline, CDR1 is SGHKS and CDR2 is YYEKEE (reference sequence). The CDR3 is 13 residues long. The CDR3 DNA reads as TGTGCCAGCAGCTTGACAGGGGGCGGCGAGCAGTACGTC. Protein sequence: CASSLTGGGEQYV.

The sample holds many counts of this clonotype. The rearrangement joins TRBV11-2 to TRBJ1-3; D is possibly TRBD1 (6 bases). The CDR3 has 16 residues. Germline V gene data show CDR1 as SGHAT and CDR2 as FQNNGV. V lost 4 bases, J lost 0 bases, and 13 bases lay in between. The CDR3 is CASSSLQGYSGNTIYF. The CDR3 DNA is TGTGCCAGCAGCTCCCTACAGGGCTACTCTGGAAACACCATATATTTT. Based on the CDR3 plus reference TRBV11-2 and TRBJ1-3, the full variable domain is EAGVAQSPRYKIIEKRQSVAFWCNPISGHATLYWYQQILGQGPKLLIQFQNNGVVDDSQLPKDRFSAERLKGVDSTLKIQPAKLEDSAVYLCASSSLQGYSGNTIYFGEGSWLTVV.

Many counts were recorded for this clonotype. The V gene is TRBV5-1, the J gene TRBJ2-3; D call uncertain. V was trimmed by 5 bases and J by 2 bases, leaving 18 bases between them. Germline V gives CDR1 SGHRS, CDR2 YFSETQ. This CDR3 spans 16 amino acids. Here the CDR3 reads CASRPPFLHPTDTQYF. The CDR3 DNA follows: TGCGCCAGCAGGCCCCCTTTTTTGCACCCCACAGATACGCAGTATTTT.

This clonotype was counted ten times or more. The chain carries TRBV7-2 and TRBJ1-2; TRBD1 aligns across 9 bases. Germline CDR1 is SGHTA and CDR2 is FQGNSA. The CDR3 extends over 13 amino acids. V lost 5 bases and J lost 8; bases outside the gene matches: 6. The CDR3 here is CASSATGGTGYTF. CDR3 nucleotides: TGTGCCAGCAGCGCTACAGGGGGCACAGGCTACACCTTC.

The chain combines TRBV20-1 with TRBJ2-1; 12 bases map to TRBD2. Germline V gene sequence: CDR1 DFQATT, CDR2 SNEGSKA (reference sequence). Trimming cost V 6 bases and J 6 bases; bases outside gene matches: 6. The CDR3 has 14 amino acids. The CDR3 DNA follows: TGCAGTGCCTCTAGCGGGGGGGCCGCCAATGAGCAGTTCTTC. It codes for CSASSGGAANEQFF.

This clonotype was observed many times. This chain uses TRBV6-4 with TRBJ1-1, with TRBD1 identical over 7 bases. Unmatched junction bases numbered 8, after V lost 6 bases and J lost 4 bases. Germline V gene sequence: CDR1 MRHNA, CDR2 SNTAGT. The CDR3 length is 14 residues. This chain's CDR3 is CASRTYRGSTEAFF. The DNA for the CDR3 is TGTGCCAGCAGAACTTACAGGGGTTCCACTGAAGCTTTCTTT.

This clonotype was observed at least ten times. The chain uses TRBV10-1 and TRBJ2-3, with 9 bases fitting TRBD2. Trimming took 4 bases from V and 4 from J; bases not matched to a gene: 9. This CDR3 is built from 16 residues. Looked up from germline, CDR1 is WNHNN and CDR2 is SYGVQD (reference sequence). CDR3 in DNA: TGCGCCAGCAGTGGACGGGGGACTAGCACCGCAGATACGCAGTATTTT. It translates to CASSGRGTSTADTQYF.

This clonotype was observed at least ten times. The chain combines TRBV28 with TRBJ2-1, with 7 bases matching TRBD1. The CDR3 loop spans 15 amino acids. The V segment lost 3 bases and the J segment 6 bases; nucleotides outside the gene matches: 8. CDR1 MDHEN and CDR2 SYDVKM come from the germline V gene. The CDR3 nucleotides read TGTGCCAGCAGTTTCAGAGGACAGGCCCCCAATGAGCAGTTCTTC. Translated, it gives CASSFRGQAPNEQFF.

In its sample, this clonotype was seen many times. The chain is built from TRBV6-5 and TRBJ1-3; 7 bases line up with TRBD1. The trim removed 6 bases at V and 0 bases at J, leaving 5 bases unmatched. CDR1 and CDR2 (germline): MNHEY, SVGAGI. The CDR3 loop spans 15 amino acids. CDR3 coding DNA: TGTGCCAGCAGCCGCGGACAGGTCTCTGGAAACACCATATATTTT. This sequence encodes CASSRGQVSGNTIYF.

There are many counts of this clonotype. The V gene is TRBV7-6, the J gene TRBJ2-1; D is uncertain. The V and J ends lost 1 base and 6 bases respectively, with 13 bases between them. Looked up from germline, CDR1 is SGHVS and CDR2 is FNYEAQ. This CDR3 region has 15 residues. The CDR3 loop reads CASSLGKDESNEQFF. The CDR3 bases are TGTGCCAGCAGCTTAGGGAAGGATGAGTCCAATGAGCAGTTCTTC.

Many counts were recorded for this clonotype. For the CDR3, the DNA is TGCGCCAGCAGCCAAACTCAGGGGGCTAGCGGGGCCAGCAGTGAGCAGTTCTTC. Its translation is CASSQTQGASGASSEQFF. The chain couples TRBV4-3 to TRBJ2-1; D might be TRBD2 (9 bases). Trimming removed 2 bases from V and 9 bases from J, with 26 bases in between. The V gene's germline CDR1 is LGHNA and CDR2 YSLEER. This CDR3 has 18 residues.

Ten or more counts support this clonotype. V is TRBV4-2 and J is TRBJ2-1; D unclear. From germline, CDR1 is LGHNA and CDR2 YNFKEQ. The V and J ends lost 1 base and 8 bases respectively, with 15 bases between them. The CDR3 extends over 15 amino acids. The CDR3 spells CASSQGGRSGDEQFF. CDR3 nucleotides: TGTGCCAGCAGCCAAGGCGGACGGAGTGGCGATGAGCAGTTCTTC.

The chain joins TRBV19 to TRBJ2-2; no reliable D call. The CDR3 loop spans 15 amino acids. V was trimmed by 9 bases and J by 1 base, leaving 15 bases between them. Looked up from germline, CDR1 is LNHDA and CDR2 is SQIVND (reference sequence). For the CDR3, the DNA is TGTGCCAGCGCCATTGATTTTCAGAACACCGGGGAGCTGTTTTTT. This encodes CASAIDFQNTGELFF.

The V gene is TRBV10-2, the J gene TRBJ2-5; D remains unclear. Germline loops: CDR1 WSHSY, CDR2 SAAADI. The CDR3 is 16 residues long. The V gene lost 0 bases and the J gene lost 6 bases, with 17 bases spanning the gap. CDR3 coding DNA: TGCGCCAGCAGTGAGTCGATTCGTGGGGTTGGTCAGACCCAGTACTTC. Amino acids: CASSESIRGVGQTQYF.

There are many counts of this clonotype. The J gene is TRBJ1-1, the V gene TRBV18, with D possibly being TRBD1 (5 bases). Germline lookup yields CDR1 KGHSH and CDR2 LQKENI. There are 17 residues in the CDR3. V was cut by 2 bases and J by 0 bases, with 16 bases left in between. CDR3 in DNA: TGTGCCAGCTCACCAATGGCGTTCGCAGGGTTGAACACTGAAGCTTTCTTT. This encodes CASSPMAFAGLNTEAFF. Looking up the rest from reference TRBV18 and TRBJ1-1 gives the full variable domain: NAGVMQNPRHLVRRRGQEARLRCSPMKGHSHVYWYRQLPEEGLKFMVYLQKENIIDESGMPKERFSAEFPKEGPSILRIQQVVRGDSAAYFCASSPMAFAGLNTEAFFGQGTRLTVV.

This clonotype occurred many times. This chain uses TRBV4-3 with TRBJ1-2; D perhaps matches TRBD1 (6 bases). Germline CDR1 and CDR2: LGHNA and YSLEER. There are 15 residues in the CDR3. Trimming took off 0 bases at V and 4 bases at J, with 12 bases between the two ends. The CDR3 coding sequence is TGCGCCAGCAGCCAAGAAAAGGGGGTGGGCTATGGCTACACCTTC. Its protein product is CASSQEKGVGYGYTF.